The 25 T cell receptor beta chains below were found in one sample sequenced in a study of blood T cell repertoires in COVID-19. Generated by immunoSEQ multiplex PCR, the TCRdb table keeps only in-frame clones and is missing some. The sample lists some 200,000 clones, around 88% occurring once. Sequencing input: peripheral blood. These receptors all come from a man in his late teens or twenties with active or convalescent COVID-19.

The chain is built from TRBV19 and TRBJ1-1, with 11 bases identical to TRBD1. The CDR3 totals 15 residues. Losses at the gene ends were 5 bases for V and 3 bases for J; bases not matched to a gene: 5. From germline, CDR1 is LNHDA and CDR2 SQIVND (reference sequence). The CDR3 sequence is CASSLGTGGYTEAFF. The CDR3 DNA is TGTGCCAGTAGTTTGGGGACAGGGGGTTACACTGAAGCTTTCTTT.

The V gene is TRBV7-2, the J gene TRBJ1-5, with D maybe TRBD1 (5 bases). There are 14 residues in the CDR3. With 5 bases removed from V and 6 bases from J, the gap between germline ends came to 14 bases. The germline gives CDR1 SGHTA, CDR2 FQGNSA. The CDR3 region is CASSLSSGGQPQHF. DNA for the CDR3: TGTGCCAGCAGCCTATCATCGGGGGGTCAGCCCCAGCATTTT.

The chain has TRBV7-2 and TRBJ1-6; D not resolved. The germline CDR1 and CDR2 sequences are SGHTA and FQGNSA. This CDR3 has 18 residues. V lost 5 bases and J 6 bases, leaving 23 bases between the germline ends. In DNA, the CDR3 is TGTGCCAGCAGCCTATTACAAACTCGGGGATGGGTTAATTCACCCCTCCACTTT. The encoded protein is CASSLLQTRGWVNSPLHF.

In its sample, this clone was seen many times. The genes are TRBV10-2 and TRBJ1-6, with D possibly TRBD1 on 5 matching bases. There are 14 residues in the CDR3. The V and J ends lost 0 bases and 8 bases respectively, with 8 bases between them. CDR1 and CDR2 (germline): WSHSY, SAAADI. The CDR3: CASSESGGHSPLHF. The CDR3 nucleotides are TGCGCCAGCAGTGAGTCCGGGGGTCATTCACCCCTCCACTTT.

This clone was picked up one time. The CDR3 region is CASSLERGTSGRHEQFF. The CDR3, as DNA: TGTGCCAGCAGCTTGGAGCGCGGGACTAGCGGGAGGCATGAGCAGTTCTTC. The chain has TRBV5-6 and TRBJ2-1, with 15 bases fitting TRBD2. V shed 0 bases, J shed 8 bases, and the junction held 6 bases outside the gene matches. The CDR3 runs to 17 residues. Germline V lookup: CDR1 SGHDT, CDR2 YYEEEE.

The rearrangement joins TRBV19 to TRBJ2-5; D is undetermined. Germline CDR1 reads LNHDA; CDR2 reads SQIVND (reference sequence). Trimming stripped 3 bases from V and 4 bases from J, with 6 bases between. The CDR3 is 12 amino acids. The CDR3 reads CASSMARETQYF. In DNA, the CDR3 is TGTGCCAGTAGTATGGCCCGAGAGACCCAGTACTTC.

The V and J genes are TRBV6-5 and TRBJ2-7, with TRBD1 identical over 11 bases. V was pared by 7 bases and J by 6 bases, with 8 bases of the junction left unmatched. The CDR3 runs 14 residues. Germline CDR1 is MNHEY and CDR2 is SVGAGI. The CDR3 DNA is TGTGCCAGCATTGCCGGGACAGGGGGAGGCGAGCAGTACTTC. As protein: CASIAGTGGGEQYF.

The chain links TRBV5-5 to TRBJ2-7; D remains ambiguous. Trimming took off 0 bases at V and 3 bases at J, with 10 bases between the two ends. The CDR3 is 14 amino acids. From germline, CDR1 is SGHKS and CDR2 YYEKEE (reference sequence). The CDR3 spells CASSLDRDNYEQYF. CDR3 in DNA: TGTGCCAGCAGCTTGGATCGTGACAACTACGAGCAGTACTTC.

This chain uses TRBV2 with TRBJ1-5; D perhaps matches TRBD1 (6 bases). This CDR3 is 15 amino acids long. In germline, CDR1 is SNHLY, CDR2 FYNNEI. The germline V and J ends were trimmed by 6 bases and 3 bases, with 15 bases remaining between them. CDR3 region: CASRLWTALNQPQHF. CDR3 nucleotides: TGTGCCAGCAGGTTGTGGACAGCCCTCAATCAGCCCCAGCATTTT.

The chain carries TRBV9 and TRBJ2-1; 9 positions agree with TRBD2. CDR3 length equals 15 residues. Trimming cost V 4 bases and J 8 bases; bases outside gene matches: 10. Germline V CDR1 and CDR2: SGDLS, YYNGEE. The DNA for the CDR3 is TGTGCCAGCAGCCCAAAGGGACTAGCTGGCCATGAGCAGTTCTTC. Amino acid sequence: CASSPKGLAGHEQFF. Supplemented by reference TRBV9 and TRBJ2-1, the full variable domain reads DSGVTQTPKHLITATGQRVTLRCSPRSGDLSVYWYQQSLDQGLQFLIQYYNGEERAKGNILERFSAQQFPDLHSELNLSSLELGDSALYFCASSPKGLAGHEQFFGPGTRLTVL.

The gene calls are TRBV2 and TRBJ2-1; a possible D gene is TRBD2 (5 bases). Trimming removed 5 bases from V and 7 bases from J, with 21 bases in between. CDR3 length equals 16 residues. The germline V gene has CDR1 SNHLY and CDR2 FYNNEI. CDR3 sequence: CASSPMSLTSQNEQFF. The CDR3 DNA reads TGTGCCAGCAGTCCCATGTCCCTAACTAGTCAGAATGAGCAGTTCTTC.

The chain has TRBV5-4 and TRBJ1-6, with TRBD1 identical over 9 bases. J gave up 9 bases and V 0 bases, and 10 bases lay outside the gene matches. Germline V gene data show CDR1 as SGHNT and CDR2 as YYREEE (reference sequence). The CDR3 runs 17 residues. CDR3 amino acids: CASSLAPQGAKISPLHF. CDR3 DNA sequence: TGTGCCAGCAGCTTGGCCCCACAGGGGGCGAAGATTTCACCCCTCCACTTT.

The chain combines TRBV2 with TRBJ2-1; 10 nucleotides agree with TRBD2. Trimming took 5 bases from V and 7 from J; bases not matched to a gene: 11. This CDR3 is built from 16 residues. Germline lookup yields CDR1 SNHLY and CDR2 FYNNEI. CDR3 coding DNA: TGTGCCAGCAGTACACCTCTAGCGGGAGTATCGAATGAGCAGTTCTTC. This codes for CASSTPLAGVSNEQFF.

The chain has TRBV27 and TRBJ1-2, with 11 bases that match TRBD1. The CDR3 consists of 16 residues. Trimming removed 3 bases from V and 5 bases from J; junction bases left unmatched: 8. The germline V gene has CDR1 MNHEY and CDR2 SMNVEV (reference sequence). CDR3 DNA sequence: TGTGCCAGCAGTTTTCGACCGGGACAGGGGGGTTATGGCTACACCTTC. It specifies CASSFRPGQGGYGYTF.

CDR3 in DNA: TGTGCCAGCAGTTTATCGACGGGCTATGGCTACACCTTC. It codes for CASSLSTGYGYTF. The chain carries TRBV27 and TRBJ1-2; no clear D gene. Germline V lookup: CDR1 MNHEY, CDR2 SMNVEV (reference sequence). The V end was cut by 0 bases, the J end by 4 bases, with 6 bases between. This CDR3 is 13 amino acids long.

This rearrangement joins TRBV5-1 to TRBJ2-5, with D possibly TRBD1 on 5 matching bases. The CDR3 runs to 14 residues. Germline CDR1 is SGHRS and CDR2 is YFSETQ. Trimming took off 3 bases at V and 5 bases at J, with 14 bases between the two ends. CDR3 amino acids: CASSSPQGAETQYF. The CDR3 bases are TGCGCCAGCAGCTCGCCCCAGGGCGCGGAGACCCAGTACTTC.

This chain connects TRBV6-5 to TRBJ2-1, with 9 positions matching TRBD2. After removal of 6 bases from V and 3 bases from J, the junction contained 6 bases not matched to a gene. This CDR3 has 15 amino acids. The V gene's germline CDR1 is MNHEY and CDR2 SVGAGI. The CDR3 protein is CASRPSGMVYNEQFF. The CDR3 DNA reads as TGTGCCAGCAGACCTAGCGGGATGGTCTACAATGAGCAGTTCTTC.

This clone was recorded a few times. The chain joins TRBV4-3 to TRBJ2-3; 8 bases fit TRBD2. The CDR3 spans 14 residues. The germline V gene encodes CDR1 LGHNA and CDR2 YSLEER. J gave up 6 bases and V 4 bases, and 6 bases lay outside the gene matches. The CDR3 here is CASSPGGAADTQYF. The CDR3, as DNA: TGCGCCAGCAGCCCGGGGGGGGCGGCGGATACGCAGTATTTT.

The J gene is TRBJ2-3, the V gene TRBV30; D is possibly TRBD2 (6 bases). The germline V gene encodes CDR1 GTSNPN and CDR2 SVGIG (reference sequence). V was cut by 1 base and J by 4 bases, with 9 bases left in between. This CDR3 is 13 amino acids long. DNA for the CDR3: TGTGCCTGGAGTGCGGGAGTGGCAGATACGCAGTATTTT. It specifies CAWSAGVADTQYF.

CDR3: CASSPSRRQETQYF. In DNA form, the CDR3 reads TGTGCCAGCTCACCATCCCGCAGACAAGAGACCCAGTACTTC. The V gene is TRBV18, the J gene TRBJ2-5; D not certain. The germline V gene has CDR1 KGHSH and CDR2 LQKENI. This CDR3 comprises 14 residues. Trimming took 2 bases from V and 2 from J, leaving 9 bases between them.

The CDR3, as DNA: TGCGCCAGCAGCTTGGGGGTAGGGGGCTCGAGTGAAAAACTGTTTTTT. It is translated as CASSLGVGGSSEKLFF. This chain links TRBV5-1 with TRBJ1-4, with 7 positions matching TRBD1. J gave up 7 bases and V 0 bases, and 9 bases lay outside the gene matches. Germline V CDR1 and CDR2: SGHRS, YFSETQ. This CDR3 region has 16 residues.

This chain connects TRBV19 to TRBJ1-1; possibly TRBD1 for D (5 bases). Germline CDR1 is LNHDA and CDR2 is SQIVND (reference sequence). The CDR3 sequence is 15 residues long. Trimming took off 7 bases at V and 1 base at J, with 16 bases between the two ends. The CDR3 DNA sequence: TGTGCCAGTAAGTCGTCTTCGGGGGGGAACACTGAAGCTTTCTTT. This gives the protein CASKSSSGGNTEAFF. The whole variable domain, remainder taken from reference TRBV19 and TRBJ1-1, is DGGITQSPKYLFRKEGQNVTLSCEQNLNHDAMYWYRQDPGQGLRLIYYSQIVNDFQKGDIAEGYSVSREKKESFPLTVTSAQKNPTAFYLCASKSSSGGNTEAFFGQGTRLTVV.

A single count supports this clone. This chain joins TRBV9 and TRBJ2-1; 12 bases are a match to TRBD2. The germline V gene has CDR1 SGDLS and CDR2 YYNGEE. This CDR3 contains 19 residues. Trimming took 0 bases from V and 5 from J; bases not matched to a gene: 12. The CDR3 DNA is TGTGCCAGCAGCGTAGTAACGGGGCTAGCGGGAGGGTACCACAATGAGCAGTTCTTC. Translation gives CASSVVTGLAGGYHNEQFF.

The chain couples TRBV10-1 to TRBJ1-4, with D perhaps matching TRBD1 (5 bases). With 1 base removed from V and 0 bases from J, the gap between germline ends came to 9 bases. The CDR3 extends over 16 amino acids. Germline CDR1 and CDR2: WNHNN and SYGVQD (reference sequence). The CDR3 DNA reads TGCGCCAGCAGTGAGTTTCCGGGGGCAACTAATGAAAAACTGTTTTTT. Translating it yields CASSEFPGATNEKLFF.

The rearrangement links TRBV24-1 to TRBJ2-2; TRBD2 is a possible D gene (5 bases). Germline V gene data show CDR1 as KGHDR and CDR2 as SFDVKD. Trimming left V 9 bases short and J 6 bases short, with 13 bases between. The CDR3 length is 13 residues. CDR3 nucleotides: TGTGCCACCGAGGGTAGGGTCTCCGGGGAGCTGTTTTTT. This encodes CATEGRVSGELFF.